This note documents a single TCR beta chain sequence. Its antigen is unidentified. The sample originates from a study of identical twins. Study-wide results and caveats: For out-of-frame beta sequences, excess twin sharing was weaker. Out-of-frame sharing of TCR alpha in monozygotic twins was underestimated by models. It was cross-sectional statistical analysis, not following the same donors, that the conclusions relied on.

CDR3 length: 13 residues. Trimming removed 7 bases at V and 5 bases at J, with 12 bases between. A template switching step contributed a universal primer site, while unique molecular identifiers were present in the cDNA. TCRdb reprocessed the 5' RACE reads via MiXCR and lists one record per CDR3 protein. The table shows around 470,000 distinct CDR3 sequences, with 12% to 15% occurring only once. These data were likewise used in another study, on yellow fever vaccine responses in identical twins.

This rearrangement joins TRBV12-3 or TRBV12-4 to TRBJ2-1; D might be TRBD1 or TRBD2, each matching 5 bases. This TCR derives from a woman under 30 in good health. Material for sequencing was CD4+ T cells sorted from blood. CDR3 in amino acids: CASTSWGNNEQFF. DNA for the CDR3: TGTGCCAGCACCTCATGGGGGAACAATGAGCAGTTCTTC.